This passage covers 32 T cell receptor beta chains from one sample sequenced in a study of tumor-infiltrating lymphocytes in glioblastoma multiforme. Three nested ARM-PCR rounds with V-beta and C-beta primers built TCRB libraries. TCRdb used MiXCR to reprocess the multiplex PCR reads, holding one entry per CDR3 protein. The sample has about 9,200 distinct CDR3 sequences, about 70% seen once. The specimen sequenced was brain tumor tissue. The receptors shown here come from a male donor with glioblastoma.

The chain combines TRBV11-3 with TRBJ2-7, with D possibly TRBD2 on 6 matching bases. Germline V gene lookup returns CDR1 SGHNT and CDR2 YENEEA. Between the trimmed V and J ends, which lost 4 bases and 7 bases, there was a span of 20 bases. The CDR3 extends over 15 amino acids. In DNA form, the CDR3 reads TGTGCCAGCAGCTCAACTAGGGGCGTAAGCGGGGAGCAGTACTTC. It codes for CASSSTRGVSGEQYF.

Comments on this clonotype: Germline and junction disagree at one end, which may indicate a read error. This chain joins TRBV7-9 and TRBJ2-3; tentative D call: TRBD1 (6 bases). This CDR3 is built from 14 residues. Germline loops: CDR1 SEHNR, CDR2 FQNEAQ (reference sequence). The CDR3 region has the DNA TGCGCCAGCAGCTCAACAGGTCGGACAGATACGCGGTATTTT. Translation: CASSSTGRTDTRYF. The full variable domain, its missing parts supplied by reference TRBV7-9 and TRBJ2-3, is DTGVSQNPRHKITKRGQNVTFRCDPISEHNRLYWYRQTLGQGPEFLTYFQNEAQLEKSRLLSDRFSAERPKGSFSTLEIQRTEQGDSAMYLCASSSTGRTDTRYFGPGTRLTVL.

As regards this clonotype: This may stem from a read error, because a much larger clone lies one nucleotide away. The chain recombines TRBV28 with TRBJ2-1; 9 bases map to TRBD2. The germline V gene has CDR1 MDHEN and CDR2 SYDVKM. CDR3 length: 15 residues. The V gene end was trimmed by 9 bases and the J gene end by 6 bases; junction bases not matched to a gene: 12. CDR3 sequence (DNA): TGTGCCAGGAGAAGGGTAGCGGGAGCTGGCAATGAGCAGTTCTTC. It codes for CARRRVAGAGNEQFF.

Note on this clonotype: A single base separates this from a much larger clone, so it may be a read error. This likely comes from a read error, as the CDR3 has no conserved phenylalanine or tryptophan at its end. V is TRBV7-9 and J is TRBJ2-7; TRBD1 agrees at 12 bases. After removal of 5 bases from V and 0 bases from J, the junction contained 11 bases not matched to a gene. The CDR3 consists of 18 residues. Germline V CDR1 and CDR2: SEHNR, FQNEAQ (reference sequence). Here the CDR3 DNA reads TGTGCCAGCAGCGTACTCCCGGGACAGGGGGCGAACTCCTACGAGCAGTACTAC. Translated: CASSVLPGQGANSYEQYY.

In the case of this clonotype: Because the CDR3's place on the DNA is in doubt, the DNA is left out and the CDR3 is given as listed by TCRdb. The rearrangement joins TRBV20-1 to TRBJ2-6; TRBD1, the D gene given by the table, was not confirmed from the DNA. Germline V CDR1 and CDR2: DFQATT, SNEGSKA (reference sequence). The CDR3 has 16 amino acids, counting both end residues. The CDR3 loop is CSARDNWGAGANVLAF.

In the case of this clonotype: Germline and junction disagree at one end, which may indicate a read error. This rearrangement joins TRBV24-1 to TRBJ2-1; 9 bases are shared with TRBD2. CDR3 length: 16 residues. Germline CDR1 KGHDR, CDR2 SFDVKD. This CDR3 reads CAASDRAGGCYNEQFF. The CDR3 coding sequence is TGTGCCGCCAGTGACCGAGCGGGAGGCTGCTACAATGAGCAGTTCTTC.

There are a few counts of this clonotype. This chain joins TRBV12-3 or TRBV12-4 and TRBJ1-6; the D is unclear. The CDR3 loop spans 13 amino acids. V was shortened by 6 bases and J by 10 bases, with 13 bases between the two germline ends. In DNA form, the CDR3 reads TGTGCCAGCAGCCCCTTCAGGAGGTCACCCCTCCACTTT. Its translation: CASSPFRRSPLHF.

This clonotype has at least ten counts. The chain recombines TRBV28 with TRBJ2-5, with 13 positions matching TRBD2. CDR3 length: 16 amino acids. V shed 5 bases and J 2 bases; nucleotides not matched to a gene: 5. Germline lookup yields CDR1 MDHEN and CDR2 SYDVKM. CDR3 DNA: TGTGCCAGCAGTAAACCGGGACTAGCGGGACAAGAGACCCAGTACTTC. Protein sequence: CASSKPGLAGQETQYF.

This clonotype was seen more than once but under ten times. A much larger clone is a single base away; this may be a read error. This chain connects TRBV30 to TRBJ1-5, with TRBD1 identical over 9 bases. Germline loops: CDR1 GTSNPN, CDR2 SVGIG (reference sequence). The CDR3 is 13 residues long. For the CDR3, the DNA is TGTGTCTGGGGACAGGGTGGAAATCAGCCCCAGCATTTT. It codes for CVWGQGGNQPQHF.

Points on this clonotype: The junction shows a germline mismatch at one end, possibly a read error. The rearrangement uses TRBV20-1 and TRBJ1-6; 8 bases line up with TRBD1. The V gene's germline CDR1 is DFQATT and CDR2 SNEGSKA (reference sequence). The CDR3 has 16 amino acids. In DNA form, the CDR3 reads TGCAGTGCTAGAGATCAAACGACAGGGGTAGGCTTACCCCTCCACTTC. It encodes CSARDQTTGVGLPLHF.

The chain joins TRBV11-1 to TRBJ2-7; D is possibly TRBD1 (6 bases). The V gene lost 6 bases and the J gene lost 5 bases, with 14 bases spanning the gap. Germline V gives CDR1 SGHAT, CDR2 FQDESV (reference sequence). This CDR3 comprises 13 residues. This CDR3 is CASRRAGVDEQYF. Here the CDR3 DNA reads TGTGCCAGCAGGCGCGCAGGGGTCGACGAGCAGTACTTC.

Notes on this clonotype: An end of the junction differs from the germline gene, which may be a read error. The CDR3 region has the DNA TGTGCCAACAGCCAAGGGTCAGAAACTGAAGCTTCCTTT. Its translation is CANSQGSETEASF. This rearrangement joins TRBV4-2 to TRBJ1-1; D uncertain. Germline V gives CDR1 LGHNA, CDR2 YNFKEQ. The length of the CDR3 is 13 residues.

For this clonotype: Compared with germline, one end of the junction differs, possibly owing to a read error. This chain joins TRBV24-1 and TRBJ2-1; 8 positions agree with TRBD2. Germline CDR1 is KGHDR and CDR2 is SFDVKD. The CDR3 consists of 14 residues. The CDR3 region has the DNA TGTGCCATGAAAAGCGGGAGCATCTACAATGGGCAGTTCTTC. Its translation: CAMKSGSIYNGQFF.

At least ten counts were recorded for this clonotype. V and J are TRBV28 and TRBJ2-7; 11 bases are shared with TRBD2. The CDR3 runs 16 residues. The trim removed 5 bases at V and 3 bases at J, leaving 9 bases unmatched. The germline CDR1 and CDR2 sequences are MDHEN and SYDVKM. The CDR3 nucleotides are TGTGCCAGCAGTCCAACTCTCGGGACTAGCGGCTACGAGCAGTACTTC. This encodes CASSPTLGTSGYEQYF. The full variable domain, with the rest looked up from reference TRBV28 and TRBJ2-7, is DVKVTQSSRYLVKRTGEKVFLECVQDMDHENMFWYRQDPGLGLRLIYFSYDVKMKEKGDIPEGYSVSREKKERFSLILESASTNQTSMYLCASSPTLGTSGYEQYFGPGTRLTVT.

For this clonotype: One end of the junction varies from germline; a read error may be responsible. CDR3 sequence: CAGSLADRFDTGELFF. The CDR3 nucleotides are TGTGCCGGCAGCTTGGCAGACAGGTTCGACACCGGGGAGCTGTTTTTC. The chain uses TRBV5-6 and TRBJ2-2; a possible D gene is TRBD1 (6 bases). There are 16 residues in the CDR3. The V gene's germline CDR1 is SGHDT and CDR2 YYEEEE.

The chain recombines TRBV11-2 with TRBJ2-7; D is possibly TRBD2 (6 bases). The CDR3 loop spans 15 amino acids. The V and J ends lost 3 bases and 4 bases respectively, with 16 bases between them. Germline-derived CDR1 and CDR2 are SGHAT and FQNNGV. The CDR3 region has the DNA TGTGCCAGCAGCTTCACTAGCCTAGCAATATACGAGCAGTACTTC. It codes for CASSFTSLAIYEQYF.

On this clonotype: It is likely a read error, because the conserved phenylalanine at the end of the CDR3 is missing. The gene calls are TRBV10-3 and TRBJ2-5, with D possibly TRBD2 on 6 matching bases. V dropped 3 bases and J dropped 4 bases, with 12 bases sitting between them. CDR1 and CDR2 from the germline V gene are ENHRY and SYGVKD. The CDR3 loop spans 14 amino acids. CDR3 protein: CAISDGGGRETQYL. In DNA, the CDR3 is TGTGCCATCAGTGACGGGGGTGGGAGAGAGACCCAGTACCTC.

This clonotype was detected only a few times. This rearrangement joins TRBV29-1 to TRBJ1-1; D not resolved. Trimming stripped 6 bases from V and 11 bases from J, with 22 bases between. Looked up from germline, CDR1 is SQVTM and CDR2 is ANQGSEA. There are 13 residues in the CDR3. The CDR3 loop is CSVEKDTVSWAFF. The DNA for the CDR3 is TGCAGCGTAGAAAAAGATACAGTCTCGTGGGCTTTCTTT.

A note on this clonotype: The CDR3 does not end in the conserved phenylalanine or tryptophan, so this is likely a read error. DNA of the CDR3: TGTGCCAGCAGCTTAGACAGGGTGAATGAGCAGTTCTTG. As protein: CASSLDRVNEQFL. This rearrangement joins TRBV11-2 to TRBJ2-1, with D perhaps matching TRBD1 (5 bases). The CDR3 is made up of 13 amino acids. Between the trimmed V and J ends, which lost 0 bases and 7 bases, there was a span of 7 bases. CDR1 is SGHAT, CDR2 FQNNGV, per germline.

As concerns this clonotype: Lacking the conserved final phenylalanine or tryptophan, this CDR3 likely reflects a read error. The chain recombines TRBV19 with TRBJ2-5, with 11 bases aligning to TRBD2. The CDR3 contains 15 residues. In germline, CDR1 is LNHDA, CDR2 SQIVND (reference sequence). In nucleotides, the CDR3 is TGTACCAGTAGTATAGGTAGCGGGGGGGGAGAGACCCAGTACTAC. Translation: CTSSIGSGGGETQYY.

The CDR3 DNA sequence: TGCGCCAGCAGCTTGGCCGGGACGGCGAGCTCCTATAATTCACCCCTCCACTTT. As protein: CASSLAGTASSYNSPLHF. The chain links TRBV5-1 to TRBJ1-6; maybe TRBD1 (5 bases). The CDR3 runs to 18 residues. Germline V gene lookup returns CDR1 SGHRS and CDR2 YFSETQ. The V gene lost 0 bases and the J gene lost 0 bases, with 13 bases spanning the gap.

About this clonotype itself: A read error may account for a junction end that differs from germline. This rearrangement joins TRBV20-1 to TRBJ2-1, with 14 bases fitting TRBD2. The CDR3 has 14 residues. Germline V CDR1 and CDR2: DFQATT, SNEGSKA (reference sequence). The CDR3 here is CSADRLAGGVERFF. The DNA for the CDR3 is TGCAGTGCGGACCGACTAGCGGGAGGGGTTGAGCGGTTCTTC.

This clonotype was picked up a small number of times. This clone may be a read error of a much larger clone one base away. The J gene is TRBJ2-5, the V gene TRBV28; D remains unclear. Germline CDR1 MDHEN, CDR2 SYDVKM. This CDR3 has 13 amino acids. The V gene lost 6 bases and the J gene lost 5 bases, with 13 bases spanning the gap. The CDR3 DNA reads TGTGCCAGCAGCGTCCCAGCCGGGGAGACCCAGTACTTC. This translates into CASSVPAGETQYF.

On this clonotype itself: A much bigger clone sits one base away, suggesting this may be a read error. The missing conserved phenylalanine or tryptophan at the end of this CDR3 makes a read error likely. This chain links TRBV2 with TRBJ1-5; TRBD1 might be the D (5 bases). Trimming cost V 4 bases and J 2 bases, with 18 bases left between them. There are 17 residues in the CDR3. Germline loops: CDR1 SNHLY, CDR2 FYNNEI. CDR3: CASSGDPISVGNQPQHI. CDR3 in DNA: TGTGCCAGCAGTGGGGACCCCATCTCAGTAGGCAATCAGCCCCAGCATATT.

Details on this clonotype: Since a much larger clone is just one base distant, this may be a read error. V is TRBV7-9 and J is TRBJ2-1; 9 bases are shared with TRBD2. From germline, CDR1 is SEHNR and CDR2 FQNEAQ (reference sequence). CDR3 length: 17 amino acids. The CDR3 is CASGLNGLANSYNEQFF. The CDR3 DNA reads as TGTGCCAGCGGCTTAAATGGACTAGCGAACTCCTACAATGAGCAGTTCTTC.

The J gene is TRBJ2-1, the V gene TRBV19; 8 bases map to TRBD2. Germline CDR1 is LNHDA and CDR2 is SQIVND (reference sequence). This CDR3 is built from 17 residues. V was clipped by 4 bases and J by 1 base; unmatched bases: 9. For the CDR3, the DNA is TGTGCCAGTAGTAGACAAAGCGGGAGTGGGTCCTACAATGAGCAGTTCTTC. Translation: CASSRQSGSGSYNEQFF.

On this clonotype itself: Germline is not matched at one junction end, which may reflect a read error. This rearrangement joins TRBV20-1 to TRBJ2-1, with D possibly matching TRBD1 (6 bases). Looked up from germline, CDR1 is DFQATT and CDR2 is SNEGSKA (reference sequence). The CDR3 length is 14 residues. CDR3 bases: TGCAGTACTAGTGGGGGCATCATTTACAATGAGCAGTTCTTC. Translating gives CSTSGGIIYNEQFF.

This clonotype has ten or more counts. The V gene is TRBV7-3, the J gene TRBJ2-1; 9 nucleotides line up with TRBD2. Germline V CDR1 and CDR2: SGHTA, FQGTGA. The length of the CDR3 is 14 residues. V shed 2 bases, J shed 5 bases, and the junction held 1 base outside the gene matches. In nucleotides, the CDR3 is TGTGCCAGCAGCTTAGCGGGGGGGGACAATGAGCAGTTCTTC. Its translation is CASSLAGGDNEQFF.

This clonotype came up many times. The chain combines TRBV28 with TRBJ2-7; the D is unclear. V was trimmed by 5 bases and J by 3 bases, leaving 17 bases between them. The CDR3 runs 15 residues. Germline CDR1 is MDHEN and CDR2 is SYDVKM. CDR3 DNA: TGTGCCAGCAGTCCCGAGCGTTTGGGTTACTACGAGCAGTACTTC. It is translated as CASSPERLGYYEQYF.

In its sample, this clonotype was seen many times. The chain employs TRBV29-1 and TRBJ1-1, with 8 bases matching TRBD1. Unmatched junction bases numbered 4, after V lost 7 bases and J lost 0 bases. The CDR3 is 13 residues long. The germline CDR1 and CDR2 sequences are SQVTM and ANQGSEA. The CDR3: CSERQGLNTEAFF. The CDR3 region has the DNA TGCAGCGAACGACAGGGGCTGAACACTGAAGCTTTCTTT.

This clonotype was recorded a few times. Just one base apart from a much larger clone, this may be a read error. The chain employs TRBV5-8 and TRBJ2-7; D unresolved. Germline CDR1 and CDR2: SGHTS and YDEGEE. The CDR3 contains 14 residues. The CDR3 sequence: CASSQTWGDDERYF. CDR3 nucleotides: TGTGCCAGCAGCCAGACCTGGGGTGACGACGAGCGGTACTTC.

As concerns this clonotype: A much larger clone sits a single nucleotide away, making a read error possible. The chain recombines TRBV7-9 with TRBJ1-4, with unresolved D. The CDR3 extends over 15 amino acids. CDR1 is SEHNR, CDR2 FQNEAQ, per germline (reference sequence). CDR3 coding DNA: TGTGCCAACAGCTTGGCGGGAAGTTCGATCGAAAAACTGTTTTTT. Amino acid sequence: CANSLAGSSIEKLFF.